One and the same sample provided the 11 T cell receptor beta chains below, sequenced in a study of blood T cell repertoires in COVID-19. Clones were sequenced by immunoSEQ multiplex PCR, and TCRdb holds only the in-frame ones, with some missing. The sample shows 200,000 or so clones, roughly 81% of them seen only once. The source material was peripheral blood. The receptors here all came from a woman older than 75 with COVID-19, enrolled during active disease.

The rearrangement links TRBV7-2 to TRBJ2-7, with D maybe TRBD1 (6 bases). The germline V gene encodes CDR1 SGHTA and CDR2 FQGNSA. Trimming cost V 4 bases and J 2 bases, with 12 bases left between them. The CDR3 covers 14 residues. The CDR3 DNA reads as TGTGCCAGCAGCTCCCAGGGGTACGCCTACGAGCAGTACTTC. It encodes CASSSQGYAYEQYF. The full variable domain, in which reference TRBV7-2 and TRBJ2-7 provide the parts outside the CDR3, is GAGVSQSPSNKVTEKGKDVELRCDPISGHTALYWYRQSLGQGLEFLIYFQGNSAPDKSGLPSDRFSAERTGGSVSTLTIQRTQQEDSAVYLCASSSQGYAYEQYFGPGTRLTVT.

V usage is TRBV6-1 and J usage is TRBJ2-1; D may be TRBD2 (6 bases). V was trimmed by 1 base and J by 6 bases, leaving 16 bases between them. The germline V gene encodes CDR1 MNHNS and CDR2 SASEGT. The CDR3 covers 16 residues. This CDR3 reads CASSEDISGYGNEQFF. DNA for the CDR3: TGTGCCAGCAGTGAAGATATTAGCGGATACGGCAATGAGCAGTTCTTC.

This clone appeared a few times. The V call is TRBV2, the J call TRBJ1-4; 7 bases match TRBD1. Per the germline V gene, CDR1 is SNHLY and CDR2 is FYNNEI. With 7 bases clipped from V and 5 bases from J, the junction kept 7 bases outside the gene matches. The CDR3 is 14 amino acids. DNA for the CDR3: TGTGCCAGCAATTCAGACAGGGAAAATGAAAAACTGTTTTTT. Translating gives CASNSDRENEKLFF.

V and J are TRBV2 and TRBJ1-5; tentatively, D is TRBD1 (5 bases). V gave up 8 bases and J gave up 6 bases, with 11 bases separating them. The CDR3 has 12 amino acids. Germline CDR1 reads SNHLY; CDR2 reads FYNNEI. Here the CDR3 DNA reads TGTGCCAGCGCCAGGGCACCTCAGCCCCAGCATTTT. Its protein is CASARAPQPQHF.

The chain combines TRBV5-5 with TRBJ2-3; TRBD2 agrees at 11 bases. From germline, CDR1 is SGHKS and CDR2 YYEKEE (reference sequence). This CDR3 is built from 16 residues. Trimming cost V 2 bases and J 1 base; bases outside gene matches: 3. CDR3 sequence reads: CASSLRGLAGTDTQYF. The CDR3 DNA reads TGTGCCAGCAGCTTAAGGGGACTAGCGGGCACAGATACGCAGTATTTT.

The gene calls are TRBV5-1 and TRBJ2-2; D gene unclear. Trimming stripped 1 base from V and 4 bases from J, with 11 bases between. From germline, CDR1 is SGHRS and CDR2 YFSETQ. The CDR3 runs to 15 residues. The CDR3 loop is CASSLSSGSTGELFF. The CDR3 DNA is TGCGCCAGCAGCTTGAGCTCAGGAAGCACCGGGGAGCTGTTTTTT.

This sequence joins TRBV6-6 and TRBJ2-3; 7 nucleotides agree with TRBD1. V lost 5 bases to trimming and J lost 2 bases; unmatched junction nucleotides: 10. CDR3 length: 16 amino acids. CDR1 MNHNY and CDR2 SVGAGI come from the germline V gene (reference sequence). The CDR3 DNA sequence: TGTGCCAGCAGTCGGACAGGCCAAACCTCCACAGATACGCAGTATTTT. Its protein product is CASSRTGQTSTDTQYF.

The chain couples TRBV15 to TRBJ1-2; D perhaps matches TRBD1 (6 bases). V lost 1 base and J lost 7, with 10 bases in between. The CDR3 has 13 amino acids. The germline CDR1 and CDR2 sequences are LNHNV and YYDKDF (reference sequence). The CDR3 DNA sequence: TGTGCCACCAGCAGAGTTACAGGGAGTGGCTACACCTTC. This gives the protein CATSRVTGSGYTF.

The table lists this clone with a few counts. The chain couples TRBV5-5 to TRBJ2-7; 8 bases align to TRBD1. From germline, CDR1 is SGHKS and CDR2 YYEKEE (reference sequence). Trimming took 3 bases from V and 5 from J; bases not matched to a gene: 13. This CDR3 has 16 residues. In nucleotides, the CDR3 is TGTGCCAGCAGCTCCCTTTTGGCAGGGGGCATTGACGAGCAGTACTTC. Its translation is CASSSLLAGGIDEQYF.

This clone has only one observation. The chain uses TRBV9 and TRBJ2-3; possible D gene TRBD2, 6 bases. This CDR3 is 15 amino acids long. With 0 bases removed from V and 4 bases from J, the gap between germline ends came to 12 bases. Germline-derived CDR1 and CDR2 are SGDLS and YYNGEE. The CDR3 protein is CASSVVGSGADTQYF. CDR3 DNA: TGTGCCAGCAGCGTAGTTGGTAGCGGTGCAGATACGCAGTATTTT.

The chain employs TRBV11-2 and TRBJ1-6; 10 positions match TRBD1. CDR3 length: 15 residues. Germline V gives CDR1 SGHAT, CDR2 FQNNGV. V was pared by 3 bases and J by 9 bases, with 5 bases of the junction left unmatched. The CDR3 DNA sequence: TGTGCCAGCAGCTTTCGACAGGGGGCCGTTTCACCCCTCCACTTT. Translated, it gives CASSFRQGAVSPLHF.